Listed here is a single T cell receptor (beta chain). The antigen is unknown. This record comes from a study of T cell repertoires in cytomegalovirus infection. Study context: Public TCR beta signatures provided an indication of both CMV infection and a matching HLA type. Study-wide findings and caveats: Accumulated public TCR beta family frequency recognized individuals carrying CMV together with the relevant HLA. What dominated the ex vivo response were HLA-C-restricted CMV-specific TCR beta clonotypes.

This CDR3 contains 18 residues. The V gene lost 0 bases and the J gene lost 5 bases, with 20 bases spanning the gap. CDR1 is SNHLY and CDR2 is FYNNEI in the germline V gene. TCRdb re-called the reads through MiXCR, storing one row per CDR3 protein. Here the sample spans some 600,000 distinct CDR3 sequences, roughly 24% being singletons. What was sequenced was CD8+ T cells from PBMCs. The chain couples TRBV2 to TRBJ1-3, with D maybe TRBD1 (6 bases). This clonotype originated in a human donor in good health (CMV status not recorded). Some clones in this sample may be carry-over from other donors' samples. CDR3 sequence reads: CASSEAGTNNPARNTIYF. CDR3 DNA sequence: TGTGCCAGCAGTGAAGCGGGGACAAATAATCCTGCCAGAAACACCATATATTTT.